The 21 T cell receptor beta chains below come from one sample, sequenced in a study of blood T cell repertoires in COVID-19. Sequenced by immunoSEQ multiplex PCR; TCRdb stores in-frame clones only, minus some. The table includes about 140,000 clones, 87% detected once. The material sequenced was peripheral blood. These receptors all stem from a woman aged 40 to 49 with acute or convalescent COVID-19.

The CDR3 sequence is CASSSRGETYQETQYF. In nucleotides, the CDR3 is TGTGCCAGCAGCTCCAGGGGGGAGACGTACCAAGAGACCCAGTACTTC. The gene calls are TRBV12-1 and TRBJ2-5; TRBD1, the D gene given by the table, was not confirmed from the DNA. TRBV12-1 is a pseudogene locus. The CDR3 has 16 amino acids.

The chain uses TRBV20-1 and TRBJ1-1; unclear D gene. CDR1 is DFQATT, CDR2 SNEGSKA, per germline (reference sequence). The ends were cut back, 2 bases at V and 8 bases at J, with 9 bases in the middle. The CDR3 runs to 11 residues. CDR3 coding DNA: TGCAGTGCTAGATCCGGGATGGAAGCTTTCTTT. It encodes CSARSGMEAFF.

The chain recombines TRBV11-2 with TRBJ1-3; D ambiguous. Trimming removed 3 bases from V and 0 bases from J, with 12 bases in between. This CDR3 is built from 16 residues. Germline CDR1 is SGHAT and CDR2 is FQNNGV. The CDR3 spells CASSFPGLYSGNTIYF. CDR3 nucleotide sequence: TGTGCCAGCAGCTTCCCCGGACTGTACTCTGGAAACACCATATATTTT.

The CDR3 DNA is TGTGCCAGCAGCCCCCCCCTCCAAGAGACCCAGTACTTC. It translates to CASSPPLQETQYF. This chain uses TRBV7-2 with TRBJ2-5; D gene unclear. Germline V gene sequence: CDR1 SGHTA, CDR2 FQGNSA. Trimming took 5 bases from V and 1 from J, leaving 8 bases between them. This CDR3 spans 13 amino acids.

The rearrangement joins TRBV11-2 to TRBJ1-1, with D possibly matching TRBD1 (6 bases). This CDR3 has 20 amino acids. Trimming cost V 0 bases and J 3 bases, with 26 bases left between them. CDR1 is SGHAT, CDR2 FQNNGV, per germline. The chain's CDR3 is CASSLDLRVGRGEGDTEAFF. CDR3 bases: TGTGCCAGCAGCTTAGATTTGCGGGTGGGCAGGGGCGAAGGGGACACTGAAGCTTTCTTT.

The chain combines TRBV10-3 with TRBJ2-1; 7 bases map to TRBD1. V lost 0 bases, J lost 2 bases, and 4 bases stayed unmatched. This CDR3 contains 16 residues. Germline CDR1 is ENHRY and CDR2 is SYGVKD. CDR3 sequence: CAISESRGLTYNEQFF. The CDR3 nucleotides are TGTGCCATCAGTGAGTCGAGGGGGCTAACCTACAATGAGCAGTTCTTC.

This clone showed up just once. This sequence joins TRBV5-6 and TRBJ2-1; TRBD1 aligns across 10 bases. With 7 bases clipped from V and 7 bases from J, the junction kept 14 bases outside the gene matches. Germline CDR1 is SGHDT and CDR2 is YYEEEE. CDR3 length: 16 amino acids. The CDR3 DNA sequence: TGTGCCAGCTCTCAAGCGGGGACAGGGGTGGAAAATGAGCAGTTCTTC. This translates into CASSQAGTGVENEQFF.

J is TRBJ2-5 and V is TRBV11-1; TRBD2 might be the D (6 bases). The CDR3 contains 13 residues. The V and J ends lost 6 bases and 2 bases respectively, with 10 bases between them. Germline CDR1 reads SGHAT; CDR2 reads FQDESV (reference sequence). Written as DNA, the CDR3 is TGTGCCAGCAGTAGACTAGATCAAGAGACCCAGTACTTC. As protein: CASSRLDQETQYF.

This clone was recorded only once. For the CDR3, the DNA is TGTGCCAGCACCCCCGGGGGCTACGAGCAGTACTTC. This codes for CASTPGGYEQYF. The chain is built from TRBV7-9 and TRBJ2-7, with D possibly matching TRBD2 (6 bases). CDR3 length: 12 amino acids. V was clipped by 7 bases and J by 3 bases, with 10 bases between them. Germline CDR1 is SEHNR and CDR2 is FQNEAQ (reference sequence).

The chain recombines TRBV1 with TRBJ2-1; TRBD2 was called by the table and not checked on the DNA. TRBV1 is deemed a pseudogene. The CDR3 is 17 residues long. The CDR3 coding sequence is TGCACCAGCAGCCAAGAACTCGGGACTAGAGTCAACAATGAGCAGTTCTTC. Protein product: CTSSQELGTRVNNEQFF.

Written as DNA, the CDR3 is TGTGCCAGCAGTTCTGGACAGGTTACCTACGAGCAGTACTTC. Translation: CASSSGQVTYEQYF. The chain employs TRBV28 and TRBJ2-7; 7 bases line up with TRBD1. The trim removed 4 bases at V and 2 bases at J, leaving 5 bases unmatched. The V gene's germline CDR1 is MDHEN and CDR2 SYDVKM. The CDR3 is 14 residues long.

This clone was recorded only once. This chain connects TRBV6-5 to TRBJ2-1; TRBD2 matches at 7 bases. CDR1 and CDR2 (germline): MNHEY, SVGAGI. V lost 0 bases, J lost 8 bases, and 7 bases stayed unmatched. The CDR3 has 15 amino acids. CDR3 amino acids: CASSYSGGGLDEQFF. Here the CDR3 DNA reads TGTGCCAGCAGTTACTCCGGGGGAGGGCTGGATGAGCAGTTCTTC.

This clone was detected only once. V usage is TRBV5-4 and J usage is TRBJ2-2; the D gene is possibly TRBD2 (5 bases). V was trimmed by 2 bases and J by 1 base, leaving 9 bases between them. Germline CDR1 and CDR2: SGHNT and YYREEE (reference sequence). The CDR3 contains 15 residues. The CDR3 here is CASSFGGQNTGELFF. CDR3 nucleotides: TGTGCCAGCAGCTTCGGCGGGCAGAACACCGGGGAGCTGTTTTTT.

The chain links TRBV18 to TRBJ1-2; the D gene is possibly TRBD1 (6 bases). Trimming stripped 0 bases from V and 3 bases from J, with 11 bases between. In germline, CDR1 is KGHSH, CDR2 LQKENI. The length of the CDR3 is 15 residues. The CDR3 here is CASSPPGRGDYGYTF. The DNA for the CDR3 is TGTGCCAGCTCACCACCGGGCAGGGGTGACTATGGCTACACCTTC.

The chain joins TRBV10-1 to TRBJ1-2; 9 positions match TRBD1. The germline gives CDR1 WNHNN, CDR2 SYGVQD (reference sequence). This CDR3 has 18 amino acids. V dropped 3 bases and J dropped 4; count of bases not matched to a gene: 15. CDR3 nucleotides: TGCGCCAGCAGTGATCCCCGGGACAGGGCGAATTGGGGCTATGGCTACACCTTC. Its translation: CASSDPRDRANWGYGYTF.

Written as DNA, the CDR3 is TGTGCCAGCTCAGGCGGCAGGGCCGGGGAGCTGTTTTTT. The encoded protein is CASSGGRAGELFF. The rearrangement joins TRBV18 to TRBJ2-2; tentatively, D is TRBD1 (5 bases). V lost 5 bases to trimming and J lost 6 bases, with 10 bases between them. The CDR3 covers 13 residues. Germline CDR1 reads KGHSH; CDR2 reads LQKENI.

The J gene is TRBJ2-7, the V gene TRBV27, with 9 bases lining up with TRBD2. Germline V CDR1 and CDR2: MNHEY, SMNVEV (reference sequence). The CDR3 loop spans 17 amino acids. Trimming took 2 bases from V and 0 from J; bases not matched to a gene: 8. The CDR3 loop reads CASSLRGGGGASYEQYF. For the CDR3, the DNA is TGTGCCAGCAGTTTAAGGGGTGGCGGGGGGGCCTCCTACGAGCAGTACTTC.

The chain's CDR3 is CAISTGGMAQETQYF. The CDR3 coding sequence is TGTGCCATCAGCACAGGGGGCATGGCTCAAGAGACCCAGTACTTC. This chain joins TRBV10-3 and TRBJ2-5; 9 nucleotides match TRBD1. The CDR3 has 15 residues. V lost 6 bases to trimming and J lost 2 bases; unmatched junction nucleotides: 7. From germline, CDR1 is ENHRY and CDR2 SYGVKD.

This clone showed up just once. The chain has TRBV10-3 and TRBJ2-5; TRBD1 aligns across 11 bases. Germline lookup yields CDR1 ENHRY and CDR2 SYGVKD. V lost 3 bases, J lost 4 bases, and 4 bases stayed unmatched. The CDR3 is 15 amino acids. CDR3 DNA sequence: TGTGCCATCAGTGACCGGGACAGGGGGTTAGAGACCCAGTACTTC. Translation gives CAISDRDRGLETQYF.

V is TRBV4-1 and J is TRBJ2-1; unclear D gene. V was cut by 4 bases and J by 1 base, with 17 bases left in between. This CDR3 is built from 17 residues. Per germline, CDR1 MGHRA and CDR2 YSYEKL. The CDR3 bases are TGCGCCAGCAGCCTCCTCCTTGACTCTCCTTCCTACAATGAGCAGTTCTTC. It translates to CASSLLLDSPSYNEQFF.

Comments on this clone: Additional DNA sequences in this sample encode the identical CDR3. The chain is built from TRBV12-3 or TRBV12-4 and TRBJ1-1; perhaps TRBD1 as D (5 bases). This CDR3 has 13 residues. Trimming took off 5 bases at V and 1 base at J, with 8 bases between the two ends. The CDR3 DNA sequence: TGTGCCAGCAGTCGTGACAGGAACACTGAAGCTTTCTTT. Translation gives CASSRDRNTEAFF.